Below are 15 T cell receptor beta chains sequenced from a single sample in a study of technical replicates of blood from several donors. Assay: immunoSEQ multiplex PCR; the TCRdb copy retains only in-frame clones and omits some. The data show 50,000 to 65,000 clones, roughly 86% seen once. Material for sequencing was PBMCs. All receptors derive from a human donor in good health. Some clones in this sample may be carry-over from other donors' samples.

The V and J genes are TRBV11-1 and TRBJ2-7; 7 bases fit TRBD1. Germline V gene data show CDR1 as SGHAT and CDR2 as FQDESV (reference sequence). The V gene end was trimmed by 5 bases and the J gene end by 6 bases; junction bases not matched to a gene: 1. This CDR3 has 11 residues. In DNA, the CDR3 is TGTGCCAGCAGCCGGGACAGCGAGCAGTACTTC. It encodes CASSRDSEQYF.

This sequence joins TRBV2 and TRBJ2-3; 9 positions match TRBD2. J gave up 8 bases and V 7 bases, and 10 bases lay outside the gene matches. The CDR3 is 14 amino acids. Looked up from germline, CDR1 is SNHLY and CDR2 is FYNNEI. The CDR3 spells CASKSSGSTVTQYF. The CDR3 region has the DNA TGTGCCAGCAAGAGTAGCGGGAGTACGGTTACGCAGTATTTT.

The rearrangement uses TRBV6-1 and TRBJ1-2; 9 bases match TRBD1. The V gene's germline CDR1 is MNHNS and CDR2 SASEGT. The CDR3 runs to 15 residues. Trimming removed 4 bases from V and 6 bases from J; junction bases left unmatched: 9. The CDR3 sequence is CASSARDREEDGYTF. Written as DNA, the CDR3 is TGTGCCAGCAGTGCCCGGGACAGGGAGGAAGATGGCTACACCTTC.

The V call is TRBV7-2, the J call TRBJ2-2; no clear D gene. The CDR3 length is 14 residues. Trimming removed 3 bases at V and 0 bases at J, with 5 bases between. Germline V gives CDR1 SGHTA, CDR2 FQGNSA. The CDR3 nucleotides are TGTGCCAGCAGCTTTTATCCGAACACCGGGGAGCTGTTTTTT. Residues: CASSFYPNTGELFF.

The chain links TRBV30 to TRBJ2-3; TRBD2 agrees at 7 bases. There are 16 residues in the CDR3. CDR1 and CDR2 from the germline V gene are GTSNPN and SVGIG (reference sequence). J was trimmed by 0 bases and V by 1 base; bases with no gene match: 7. The CDR3, as DNA: TGTGCCTGGAGTGAAGAAGCGGGGACTAGCACAGATACGCAGTATTTT. Residues: CAWSEEAGTSTDTQYF.

The CDR3 DNA reads TGTGCCAGCAGCACCCGGACAGGGGGTAGCTATGAAAAACTGTTTTTT. As protein: CASSTRTGGSYEKLFF. The chain recombines TRBV5-6 with TRBJ1-4; 10 positions match TRBD1. Germline-derived CDR1 and CDR2 are SGHDT and YYEEEE. The CDR3 is 16 amino acids. The junction had 9 bases not matched to a gene; V was cut back by 4 bases and J by 6 bases. Together with reference TRBV5-6 and TRBJ1-4, the CDR3 gives the full variable domain: DAGVTQSPTHLIKTRGQQVTLRCSPKSGHDTVSWYQQALGQGPQFIFQYYEEEERQRGNFPDRFSGHQFPNYSSELNVNALLLGDSALYLCASSTRTGGSYEKLFFGSGTQLSVL.

This sequence joins TRBV6-6 and TRBJ2-7, with D possibly TRBD1 on 6 matching bases. The V and J ends lost 5 bases and 0 bases respectively, with 8 bases between them. Germline CDR1 reads MNHNY; CDR2 reads SVGAGI (reference sequence). The CDR3 is 13 residues long. CDR3 loop: CASSKDSSYEQYF. The CDR3, as DNA: TGTGCCAGCAGTAAGGACAGCTCCTACGAGCAGTACTTC.

There are a few counts of this clone. This chain's CDR3 is CASSSTGVVWPQHF. The CDR3 bases are TGTGCCAGCAGTTCGACAGGGGTGGTGTGGCCCCAGCATTTT. The chain has TRBV25-1 and TRBJ1-5; TRBD1 agrees at 8 bases. V shed 5 bases and J 9 bases; nucleotides not matched to a gene: 9. The CDR3 length is 14 residues. The germline V gene has CDR1 MGHDK and CDR2 SYGVNS.

The chain has TRBV5-6 and TRBJ2-5; 12 bases map to TRBD2. V lost 5 bases, J lost 5 bases, and 7 bases stayed unmatched. In germline, CDR1 is SGHDT, CDR2 YYEEEE. The length of the CDR3 is 15 residues. CDR3 residues: CASSTRTSGKETQYF. CDR3 coding DNA: TGTGCCAGCAGTACCCGGACTAGCGGGAAGGAGACCCAGTACTTC.

The chain couples TRBV30 to TRBJ2-2; 9 positions agree with TRBD1. Trimming cost V 5 bases and J 9 bases; bases outside gene matches: 7. CDR1 and CDR2 (germline): GTSNPN, SVGIG (reference sequence). The CDR3 is made up of 13 amino acids. The CDR3 nucleotides are TGTGCCTGGGACCCTACAGGGGGCAGGGAGCTGTTTTTT. Its translation is CAWDPTGGRELFF.

J is TRBJ1-2 and V is TRBV25-1, with 7 bases fitting TRBD1. From germline, CDR1 is MGHDK and CDR2 SYGVNS. The CDR3 contains 16 residues. Trimming at V came to 2 bases and at J to 0 bases, leaving 6 bases not matched to a gene. The CDR3 here is CASSERGQTANYGYTF. In DNA form, the CDR3 reads TGTGCCAGCAGTGAAAGGGGGCAGACAGCTAACTATGGCTACACCTTC.

The gene calls are TRBV7-3 and TRBJ1-1; D may be TRBD1 (6 bases). Between the trimmed V and J ends, which lost 1 base and 6 bases, there was a span of 15 bases. CDR1 is SGHTA, CDR2 FQGTGA, per germline. The CDR3 runs to 15 residues. The CDR3 sequence: CASSLNAGGIAEAFF. CDR3 bases: TGTGCCAGCAGCTTAAATGCGGGGGGCATCGCTGAAGCTTTCTTT.

This chain connects TRBV27 to TRBJ1-4, with 8 bases that match TRBD1. The CDR3 totals 16 residues. Looked up from germline, CDR1 is MNHEY and CDR2 is SMNVEV (reference sequence). V was clipped by 3 bases and J by 1 base; unmatched bases: 4. The CDR3 bases are TGTGCCAGCAGTTTTCAGGGGGCGCGAACTAATGAAAAACTGTTTTTT. Encoded protein: CASSFQGARTNEKLFF.

The chain is built from TRBV6-1 and TRBJ1-3; TRBD1 might be the D (5 bases). The CDR3 runs 15 residues. The germline gives CDR1 MNHNS, CDR2 SASEGT. V dropped 6 bases and J dropped 3 bases, with 15 bases sitting between them. The CDR3 loop is CASRFLGAHGNTIYF. In DNA form, the CDR3 reads TGTGCCAGCAGATTCCTAGGGGCACATGGAAACACCATATATTTT.

The V and J genes are TRBV4-3 and TRBJ1-3, with 9 bases aligning to TRBD1. The trim removed 3 bases at V and 4 bases at J, leaving 4 bases unmatched. The CDR3 is 15 residues long. Germline CDR1 LGHNA, CDR2 YSLEER. The CDR3: CASSQRTGVGNTIYF. CDR3 sequence (DNA): TGCGCCAGCAGCCAGAGGACAGGGGTCGGAAACACCATATATTTT.